This is a list of T cell receptor beta chains from one sample in a study of breast tumors, draining lymph nodes, adjacent tissues. Each CDR3 protein is one row after TCRdb ran MiXCR on the multiplex PCR reads. The table lists some 170,000 distinct CDR3 sequences, roughly 35% of them singletons. Sequencing used axillary lymph node tissue. The receptors here all came from a female donor with breast cancer. Some clones in this sample may be carry-over from other donors' samples. The CDR3 runs from the conserved cysteine through the conserved F or W. A D gene is named only where the DNA matches it firmly. Only some rows state a clone size, as once, few, many or a class for expanded clones.

TRBJ2-1 | TRBV19 | TRBD2 | many | CASSWTSGSYEQFF | TGTGCCAGTAGTTGGACTAGCGGGAGCTATGAGCAGTTCTTC
TRBJ2-1 | TRBV7-9 | NA | many | CASSLAAVAAYNEQFF | TGTGCCAGCAGCTTAGCGGCGGTAGCGGCATACAATGAGCAGTTCTTC
TRBJ1-4 | TRBV5-8 | TRBD1 | many | CASSLDRGGEKLFF | TGTGCCAGCAGCTTGGACAGGGGGGGGGAAAAACTGTTTTTT
TRBJ2-1 | TRBV20-1 | TRBD2 | NA | CSATLSSGSDEQFF | TGCAGTGCTACGTTATCCAGCGGGAGCGATGAGCAGTTCTTC
TRBJ1-6 | TRBV5-1 | NA | NA | CASSEDGAVLYF | TGCGCCAGCAGCGAGGACGGGGCGGTACTCTACTTT
TRBJ2-7 | TRBV6-1 | NA | many | CASRSRGTYEQYF | TGTGCCAGCAGGTCCCGGGGTACCTACGAGCAGTACTTC
TRBJ2-5 | TRBV7-2 | NA | many | CASSLYSGGGGETQYF | TGTGCCAGCAGCTTATACTCCGGAGGGGGGGGGGAGACCCAGTACTTC
TRBJ2-7 | TRBV14 | TRBD2 | many | CASSQYLALAGVSAGEYF | TGTGCCAGCAGCCAGTATTTGGCACTAGCGGGAGTATCAGCGGGGGAGTACTTC
TRBJ2-1 | TRBV25-1 | TRBD2 | many | CASSELGNPSGGRGEQFF | TGTGCCAGCAGTGAATTAGGTAACCCTAGCGGGGGCCGGGGTGAGCAGTTCTTC
TRBJ1-2 | TRBV6-2/TRBV6-3 | NA | few | CASSHPWDTANYGYTF | TGTGCCAGCAGTCACCCTTGGGACACTGCTAACTATGGCTACACCTTC
TRBJ1-6 | TRBV6-5 | NA | many | CASSHSALLNRDSPLHF | TGTGCCAGCAGTCACTCCGCGCTTCTTAACAGGGACTCACCCCTCCACTTT
TRBJ1-5 | TRBV15 | TRBD1 | many | CATSRDRGRVQPQHF | TGTGCCACCAGCCGCGACAGGGGGCGCGTCCAGCCCCAGCATTTT
TRBJ2-7 | TRBV5-6 | NA | many | CASSLEGKGYEQYF | TGTGCCAGCAGCTTGGAAGGGAAAGGGTACGAGCAGTACTTC
TRBJ2-7 | TRBV7-2 | TRBD2 | NA | CASSLPAGSFYEQHF | TGTGCCAGCAGCCTCCCAGCGGGAAGTTTCTACGAGCAGCACTTC
TRBJ2-3 | TRBV7-3 | TRBD2 | NA | CASSSRLAGGPDTQYF | TGTGCCAGCAGCTCAAGACTAGCGGGAGGGCCAGATACGCAGTATTTT
TRBJ1-4 | TRBV2 | NA | NA | CASSEVSGSTNEKLFF | TGTGCCAGCAGTGAAGTCTCGGGATCTACTAATGAAAAACTGTTTTTT
TRBJ2-7 | TRBV11-3 | NA | few | CASSPGGGSSEQYF | TGTGCCAGCAGCCCCGGGGGTGGGTCCTCCGAGCAGTACTTC
TRBJ2-5 | TRBV12-3/TRBV12-4 | TRBD1 | many | CASSLTGTAPQETQYF | TGTGCCAGCAGCCTCACTGGGACAGCCCCTCAAGAGACCCAGTACTTC
TRBJ2-1 | TRBV20-1 | NA | many | CSALGNSYNEQFF | TGCAGTGCCCTCGGGAATTCCTACAATGAGCAGTTCTTC
TRBJ2-5 | TRBV6-6 | NA | many | CASSHSSLAEETQYF | TGTGCCAGCAGTCACTCGTCTTTGGCGGAAGAGACCCAGTACTTC
TRBJ2-3 | TRBV11-3 | NA | many | CASSSRGVTQYF | TGTGCCAGCAGCTCAAGGGGTGTTACGCAGTATTTT
TRBJ2-6 | TRBV24-1 | TRBD1 | NA | CATSDLTGGWGGANVLTF | TGTGCCACCAGTGATCTAACAGGGGGTTGGGGGGGGGCCAACGTCCTGACTTTC
TRBJ2-7 | TRBV7-2 | NA | once | CASSLVGQLSYEQYF | TGTGCCAGCAGCTTAGTTGGACAACTGTCCTACGAGCAGTACTTC
TRBJ1-2 | TRBV6-1 | NA | many | CASRKLTEGYGYTF | TGTGCCAGCAGAAAGCTGACAGAGGGCTATGGCTACACCTTC
TRBJ2-3 | TRBV2 | NA | many | CASSASGREDTDTQYF | TGTGCCAGCAGCGCGTCGGGGCGGGAAGACACAGATACGCAGTATTTT
TRBJ1-2 | TRBV29-1 | NA | NA | CSVEGGAYGYTF | TGCAGCGTTGAAGGCGGAGCCTATGGCTACACCTTC
TRBJ2-1 | TRBV11-2 | NA | NA | CASSSPRQSNNEQFF | TGTGCCAGCAGCTCCCCTCGACAGTCGAACAATGAGCAGTTCTTC
TRBJ2-1 | TRBV28 | NA | many | CASSLQHNEQFF | TGTGCCAGCAGTTTACAGCACAATGAGCAGTTCTTC
TRBJ2-4 | TRBV6-1 | NA | NA | CASSYSRGGKNIQYF | TGTGCCAGCAGTTACTCGAGAGGTGGCAAAAACATTCAGTACTTC
TRBJ2-7 | TRBV27 | NA | many | CASSLSRASEQYF | TGTGCCAGCAGTTTATCGCGGGCCTCGGAGCAGTACTTC
TRBJ2-5 | TRBV5-1 | NA | many | CASRAGGLPETQYF | TGCGCCAGCAGGGCGGGTGGACTGCCCGAGACCCAGTACTTC
TRBJ2-1 | TRBV7-2 | TRBD1 | many | CASSSWAGGLDEQFF | TGTGCCAGCAGCTCCTGGGCAGGGGGATTGGATGAGCAGTTCTTC
TRBJ2-2 | TRBV24-1 | NA | many | CATSDVPGELFF | TGTGCCACCAGTGATGTCCCCGGGGAGCTGTTTTTT
TRBJ2-7 | TRBV5-1 | TRBD1 | many | CASSLTGGSSYEQYF | TGCGCCAGCAGCTTGACAGGGGGTAGCTCCTACGAGCAGTACTTC
TRBJ1-6 | TRBV30 | NA | many | CAWMPFRGGLSPLHF | TGTGCCTGGATGCCCTTCCGGGGGGGGCTTTCACCCCTCCACTTT
TRBJ1-4 | TRBV24-1 | NA | NA | CATSPGQTTNEKLFF | TGTGCCACCAGTCCGGGTCAGACAACTAATGAAAAACTGTTTTTT
TRBJ2-4 | TRBV7-6 | NA | NA | CASTESGGSAVVGGAPKNIQYF | TGTGCCAGCACCGAGTCGGGTGGTTCAGCGGTTGTCGGTGGCGCGCCCAAAAACATTCAGTACTTC
TRBJ2-7 | TRBV28 | TRBD1 | many | CASRGTANYEQYF | TGTGCCAGCAGAGGGACAGCCAACTACGAGCAGTACTTC
TRBJ2-1 | TRBV7-2 | NA | NA | CASSLSRGGSNEQFF | TGTGCCAGCAGCCTCTCCAGGGGTGGGTCGAATGAGCAGTTCTTC
TRBJ2-1 | TRBV4-1 | TRBD2 | many | CASSQDQIVRREGLGF | TGCGCCAGCAGCCAAGATCAGATAGTGAGGCGGGAGGGCCTGGGATTC
TRBJ2-1 | TRBV6-6 | TRBD2 | many | CASSYPTVGIAGAVSGYNEQFF | TGTGCCAGCAGTTACCCTACCGTCGGGATAGCGGGAGCAGTATCAGGCTACAATGAGCAGTTCTTC
TRBJ2-3 | TRBV6-1 | TRBD1 | few | CASSAPAQGRPRYAVF | TGTGCCAGCAGTGCTCCGGCACAGGGGCGCCCCAGATACGCAGTATTT
TRBJ2-2 | TRBV5-1 | NA | NA | CASSRLDGTSWDELFF | TGCGCCAGCAGCCGGCTTGACGGGACATCATGGGATGAGCTGTTTTTT